Each of the 20 T cell receptor beta chains below was sequenced from the same sample in a study of cytomegalovirus exposure and HLA in healthy donors. PCR used 60 Vbeta primers and 13 Jbeta primers. Assay: immunoSEQ multiplex PCR; the TCRdb copy retains only in-frame clones and omits some. Among some 190,000 clones listed, around four fifths were seen once. The sequencing input was PBMCs. The receptors come from a woman aged 25 to 39 in good health and CMV-seronegative.

The chain recombines TRBV4-2 with TRBJ2-5, with 8 bases fitting TRBD2. The ends lost 1 base at V and 4 bases at J; junction bases unmatched: 8. The CDR3 runs 16 residues. From germline, CDR1 is LGHNA and CDR2 YNFKEQ. CDR3 sequence (DNA): TGTGCCAGCAGCCAAGGTTCGGGGGGGCACAGAGAGACCCAGTACTTC. Translation gives CASSQGSGGHRETQYF.

The chain carries TRBV4-1 and TRBJ1-4, with 10 nucleotides matching TRBD1. The germline V gene has CDR1 MGHRA and CDR2 YSYEKL. After removal of 0 bases from V and 8 bases from J, the junction contained 12 bases not matched to a gene. The CDR3 is made up of 18 amino acids. CDR3 bases: TGCGCCAGCAGCCAAGAAGGGACAGGGGCCCTACTTGGGGAAAAACTGTTTTTT. This gives the protein CASSQEGTGALLGEKLFF.

J is TRBJ2-7 and V is TRBV28, with a weak D call TRBD2 (6 bases). Deletions cut 6 bases from V and 0 bases from J, with 12 bases between. CDR3 length: 14 residues. Germline V gene data show CDR1 as MDHEN and CDR2 as SYDVKM. The DNA of the CDR3 is TGTGCCAGCAGACCAGGGACTGGCTCCTACGAGCAGTACTTC. It is translated as CASRPGTGSYEQYF.

This chain uses TRBV27 with TRBJ2-7; 8 bases match TRBD1. Germline V gene data show CDR1 as MNHEY and CDR2 as SMNVEV (reference sequence). The CDR3 extends over 15 amino acids. The trim removed 0 bases at V and 5 bases at J, leaving 6 bases unmatched. In nucleotides, the CDR3 is TGTGCCAGCAGTTTATCCAGGGGGCTCGGGAACGAGCAGTACTTC. This gives the protein CASSLSRGLGNEQYF.

J is TRBJ2-7 and V is TRBV4-3; the D gene is possibly TRBD1 (7 bases). Looked up from germline, CDR1 is LGHNA and CDR2 is YSLEER. The CDR3 length is 13 residues. Trimming left V 2 bases short and J 6 bases short, with 11 bases between. The CDR3 region has the DNA TGCGCCAGCAGCCAATACAGGGGAGGCGAGCAGTACTTC. This codes for CASSQYRGGEQYF.

This rearrangement joins TRBV5-6 to TRBJ2-5; D is undetermined. There are 14 residues in the CDR3. The V end lost 4 bases, the J end lost 0 bases, and 10 bases lay between the germline ends. Germline V gives CDR1 SGHDT, CDR2 YYEEEE. CDR3: CASSQTGYQETQYF. The CDR3, as DNA: TGTGCCAGCAGCCAGACGGGTTACCAAGAGACCCAGTACTTC. Based on the CDR3 plus reference TRBV5-6 and TRBJ2-5, the full variable domain is DAGVTQSPTHLIKTRGQQVTLRCSPKSGHDTVSWYQQALGQGPQFIFQYYEEEERQRGNFPDRFSGHQFPNYSSELNVNALLLGDSALYLCASSQTGYQETQYFGPGTRLLVL.

This rearrangement joins TRBV5-1 to TRBJ2-3, with TRBD2 matching 11 bases. This CDR3 comprises 16 residues. Germline V gene sequence: CDR1 SGHRS, CDR2 YFSETQ. The V and J ends lost 3 bases and 9 bases, in that order; junction bases with no gene match: 12. CDR3 nucleotide sequence: TGCGCCAGCAGCTCTCTACTAGCGGGGGCCGAGGGGACGCAGTATTTT. As protein: CASSSLLAGAEGTQYF.

DNA of the CDR3: TGTGCCAGCAGCTTGTTTTCAGGGACTATCGGCAGATCCTACGAGCAGTACTTC. It encodes CASSLFSGTIGRSYEQYF. This chain links TRBV5-6 with TRBJ2-7, with TRBD2 identical over 7 bases. The ends lost 1 base at V and 1 base at J; junction bases unmatched: 14. Germline V gene data show CDR1 as SGHDT and CDR2 as YYEEEE. CDR3 size: 18 residues.

This clone was counted a few times. CDR3 bases: TGCGCCAGCAGCTTGGCCTTGGACTTCTGGTCCGAGACCCAGTACTTC. Translating gives CASSLALDFWSETQYF. The gene calls are TRBV5-1 and TRBJ2-5; tentative D call: TRBD2 (5 bases). V gave up 0 bases and J gave up 5 bases, with 17 bases separating them. Germline CDR1 SGHRS, CDR2 YFSETQ. There are 16 residues in the CDR3.

The rearrangement uses TRBV11-2 and TRBJ2-2; D possibly corresponds to TRBD2 (5 bases). The CDR3 totals 13 residues. The germline V gene encodes CDR1 SGHAT and CDR2 FQNNGV. V lost 5 bases and J lost 6, with 10 bases in between. CDR3 in DNA: TGTGCCAGCAGCATCCCCGGGGCCGGGGAGCTGTTTTTT. This gives the protein CASSIPGAGELFF.

The chain recombines TRBV11-1 with TRBJ1-1; 8 bases fit TRBD1. The CDR3 length is 15 residues. The germline V gene encodes CDR1 SGHAT and CDR2 FQDESV (reference sequence). With V trimmed by 0 bases and J by 1 base, 1 base remained unmatched. CDR3 coding DNA: TGTGCCAGCAGCTTAGCCCAGGGGGCGAACACTGAAGCTTTCTTT. Amino acids: CASSLAQGANTEAFF.

This clone was counted a single time. The V and J genes are TRBV6-5 and TRBJ1-2, with 7 bases matching TRBD1. Germline lookup yields CDR1 MNHEY and CDR2 SVGAGI. The V segment lost 5 bases and the J segment 2 bases; nucleotides outside the gene matches: 8. The CDR3 sequence is 15 residues long. The DNA of the CDR3 is TGTGCCAGCAGTCACCGGGACAGAAAAAACTATGGCTACACCTTC. This translates into CASSHRDRKNYGYTF.

The gene calls are TRBV19 and TRBJ1-1, with D possibly being TRBD1 (5 bases). CDR1 LNHDA and CDR2 SQIVND come from the germline V gene (reference sequence). The CDR3 is 14 amino acids. V lost 5 bases, J lost 6 bases, and 16 bases lay in between. The CDR3 nucleotides read TGTGCCAGTAGTTCCGTCAGGGCGGTCTCTGAAGCTTTCTTT. Amino acids: CASSSVRAVSEAFF.

The chain carries TRBV7-8 and TRBJ1-1; 8 positions match TRBD1. Germline V gene lookup returns CDR1 SGHVS and CDR2 FQNEAQ. The junction had 11 bases not matched to a gene; V was cut back by 4 bases and J by 4 bases. The CDR3 runs to 16 residues. The CDR3 here is CASSSERQGSGTEAFF. As DNA, the CDR3 is TGTGCCAGCAGCTCAGAAAGACAGGGGTCGGGCACTGAAGCTTTCTTT.

In this sample, this clone turned up once. The chain employs TRBV4-2 and TRBJ2-7; D remains ambiguous. The V end lost 0 bases, the J end lost 6 bases, and 15 bases lay between the germline ends. The CDR3 has 15 amino acids. CDR1 and CDR2 (germline): LGHNA, YNFKEQ. The CDR3, as DNA: TGTGCCAGCAGCCAAGACCTAGAAGAACTTGGCGAGCAGTACTTC. Translating gives CASSQDLEELGEQYF.

A few counts support this clone. V gene TRBV11-2 combines with J gene TRBJ2-5; 8 positions agree with TRBD2. Germline assignment: CDR1 SGHAT and CDR2 FQNNGV. Trimming at V came to 0 bases and at J to 5 bases, leaving 11 bases not matched to a gene. CDR3 length: 17 residues. The DNA of the CDR3 is TGTGCCAGCAGCTTAGATTCTCGGGGGGGGGCATGGGAGACCCAGTACTTC. Translation: CASSLDSRGGAWETQYF. The whole variable domain, remainder taken from reference TRBV11-2 and TRBJ2-5, is EAGVAQSPRYKIIEKRQSVAFWCNPISGHATLYWYQQILGQGPKLLIQFQNNGVVDDSQLPKDRFSAERLKGVDSTLKIQPAKLEDSAVYLCASSLDSRGGAWETQYFGPGTRLLVL.

The chain uses TRBV5-1 and TRBJ2-1, with 10 bases fitting TRBD2. Losses at the gene ends were 0 bases for V and 8 bases for J; bases not matched to a gene: 5. Germline V CDR1 and CDR2: SGHRS, YFSETQ. CDR3 length: 15 residues. CDR3 sequence (DNA): TGCGCCAGCAGCTTGGGGACTAGCGGCGCGGATGAGCAGTTCTTC. It translates to CASSLGTSGADEQFF. The complete variable domain, with remaining parts taken from reference TRBV5-1 and TRBJ2-1, reads KAGVTQTPRYLIKTRGQQVTLSCSPISGHRSVSWYQQTPGQGLQFLFEYFSETQRNKGNFPGRFSGRQFSNSRSEMNVSTLELGDSALYLCASSLGTSGADEQFFGPGTRLTVL.

V and J are TRBV7-2 and TRBJ1-4; no clear D. The CDR3 length is 15 residues. Germline V gene data show CDR1 as SGHTA and CDR2 as FQGNSA. V gave up 3 bases and J gave up 8 bases, with 16 bases separating them. The CDR3 coding sequence is TGTGCCAGCAGCTTGGGAGGGCGGTTGATCGAAAAACTGTTTTTT. Translation gives CASSLGGRLIEKLFF.

J is TRBJ2-1 and V is TRBV19; a weak D match, TRBD1 (6 bases). The CDR3 is 15 amino acids. V lost 7 bases to trimming and J lost 0 bases, with 13 bases between them. Germline V gene lookup returns CDR1 LNHDA and CDR2 SQIVND (reference sequence). CDR3 sequence (DNA): TGTGCCAGTACTACCGGGACAACCTCCTACAATGAGCAGTTCTTC. Translated, it gives CASTTGTTSYNEQFF.

V is TRBV5-1 and J is TRBJ2-3; 7 bases fit TRBD1. The ends lost 4 bases at V and 3 bases at J; junction bases unmatched: 5. Germline V gene lookup returns CDR1 SGHRS and CDR2 YFSETQ. There are 14 residues in the CDR3. CDR3 region: CASSPQGRTDTQYF. CDR3 in DNA: TGCGCCAGCAGCCCACAGGGGCGGACAGATACGCAGTATTTT. The full variable domain, rest sourced from reference TRBV5-1 and TRBJ2-3, is KAGVTQTPRYLIKTRGQQVTLSCSPISGHRSVSWYQQTPGQGLQFLFEYFSETQRNKGNFPGRFSGRQFSNSRSEMNVSTLELGDSALYLCASSPQGRTDTQYFGPGTRLTVL.